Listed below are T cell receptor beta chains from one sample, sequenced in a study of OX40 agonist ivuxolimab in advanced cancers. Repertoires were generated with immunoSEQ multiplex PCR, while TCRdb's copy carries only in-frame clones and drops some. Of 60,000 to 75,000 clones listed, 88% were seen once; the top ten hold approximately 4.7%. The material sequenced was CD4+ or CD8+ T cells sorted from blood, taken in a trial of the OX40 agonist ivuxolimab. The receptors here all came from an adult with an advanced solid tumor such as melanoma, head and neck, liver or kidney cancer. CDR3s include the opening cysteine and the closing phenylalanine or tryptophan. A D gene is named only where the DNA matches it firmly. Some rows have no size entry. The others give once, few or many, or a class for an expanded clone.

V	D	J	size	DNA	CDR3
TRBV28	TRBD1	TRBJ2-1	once	TGTGCCAGCAGTTTAAGGACAGGGAACAATGAGCAGTTCTTC	CASSLRTGNNEQFF
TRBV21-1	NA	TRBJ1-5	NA	TGTGCCAGCAAAAGGACAGGCAATCAGCCCCAGCATTTT	CASKRTGNQPQHF
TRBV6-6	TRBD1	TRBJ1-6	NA	TGTGCCAGCAGTGCCAGGGACAGACGTTCACCCCTCCACTTT	CASSARDRRSPLHF
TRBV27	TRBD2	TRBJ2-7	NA	TGTGCCAGCAGTTTAAGCGGGACTAACTACGAGCAGTACTTC	CASSLSGTNYEQYF
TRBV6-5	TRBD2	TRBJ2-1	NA	TGTGCCAGCAGTTCACTAGCGGGAGGCAACAATGAGCAGTTCTTC	CASSSLAGGNNEQFF
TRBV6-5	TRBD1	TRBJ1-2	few	TGTGCCAGCAGCGACAGGGTCTATGGCTACACCTTC	CASSDRVYGYTF
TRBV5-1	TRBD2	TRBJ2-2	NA	TGCGCCAGCAAGCGCCGGAGGGAGGGGCAGAACACCGGGGAGCTGTTTTTT	CASKRRREGQNTGELFF
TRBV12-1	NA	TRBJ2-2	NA	TGTGCCAGCAATCTCGGGGGCAGGGGGCTAAAACTGAAAGCGAACACCGGGGAGCTGTTTTTT	CASNLGGRGLKLKANTGELFF
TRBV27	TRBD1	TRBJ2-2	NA	TGTGCCAACCCCGGAAAGGTTTTGACAGGGGGTAACACCGGGGAGCTGTTTTTT	CANPGKVLTGGNTGELFF
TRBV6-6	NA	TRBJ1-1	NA	TGTGCCAGCAACATGAAGGGCAAAAGGAGCACTGAAGCTTTCTTT	CASNMKGKRSTEAFF
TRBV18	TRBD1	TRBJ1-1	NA	TGTGCCAGCTCACGATACGAGGGACAGGGGGCTTCTGAAGCTTTCTTT	CASSRYEGQGASEAFF
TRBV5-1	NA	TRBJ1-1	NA	TGCGCCAGCAGCTCGGAGGGGGTGTGGGCTGAAGCTTTCTTT	CASSSEGVWAEAFF
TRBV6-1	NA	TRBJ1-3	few	TGTGCCAGCAGTGAAATAGTGCTTGGAAACACCATATATTTT	CASSEIVLGNTIYF
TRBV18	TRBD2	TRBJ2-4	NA	TGTGCCAGCTCAGGAGTAGCGGGGGGCCGTGGCATTCAGTACTTC	CASSGVAGGRGIQYF
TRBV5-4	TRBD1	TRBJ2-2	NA	TGTGCCAGCAGCTTCAGGGGGAGCACCGGGGAGCTGTTTTTT	CASSFRGSTGELFF
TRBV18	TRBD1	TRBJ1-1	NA	TGTGCCAGCTCAATCGGACAGGGGGCGCGTACTGAAGCTTTCTTT	CASSIGQGARTEAFF
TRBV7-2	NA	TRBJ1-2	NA	TGTGCCAGCAGCTCTCCGGACAGCTACACCTTC	CASSSPDSYTF
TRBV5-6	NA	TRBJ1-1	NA	TGTGCCAGCAGCTTGGGGACCTGGAACACTGAAGCTTTCTTT	CASSLGTWNTEAFF
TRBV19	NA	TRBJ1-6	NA	TGTGCCAGTAGCCGCGATCCGGGGCGAGATAATTCACCCCTCCACTTT	CASSRDPGRDNSPLHF
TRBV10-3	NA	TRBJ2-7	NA	TGTGCCATCAGTGAGGACAGGTCAGCCTACGAGCAGTACTTC	CAISEDRSAYEQYF
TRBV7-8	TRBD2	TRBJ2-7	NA	TGTGCCAGCAGCTTAATGGCGGGAGCCATCCTCGAGCAGTACTTC	CASSLMAGAILEQYF
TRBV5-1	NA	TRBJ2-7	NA	TGCGCCAGCAGCTTGGACAGGGAGCAGTACTTC	CASSLDREQYF
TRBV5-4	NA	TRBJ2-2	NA	TGTGCCAGCAGCCGGGTAGGGGGCGCGGGAACCGGGGAGCTGTTTTTT	CASSRVGGAGTGELFF
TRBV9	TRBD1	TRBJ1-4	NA	TGTGCCAGCACGAAGGGGGCAGAGGAAAAACTGTTTTTT	CASTKGAEEKLFF
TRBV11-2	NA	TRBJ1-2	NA	TGTGCCAGCAGCTCCCAACGCGAACCCGGGGGCTATGGCTACACCTTC	CASSSQREPGGYGYTF
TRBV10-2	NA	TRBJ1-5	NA	TGCGCCACACTGGGGGGGGTCGGCAATCAGCCCCAGCATTTT	CATLGGVGNQPQHF
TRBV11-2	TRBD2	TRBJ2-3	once	TGTGCCAGCAGCCTAACTAGCGGGGGAGGCACAGATACGCAGTATTTT	CASSLTSGGGTDTQYF
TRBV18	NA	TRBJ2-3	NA	TGTGCCAGCTCGCCGCTAGGGGGATCTGATACGCAGTATTTT	CASSPLGGSDTQYF
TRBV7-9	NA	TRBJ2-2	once	TGTGCCAGCGGTCCCCAGGGGTCCGGGGAGCTGTTTTTT	CASGPQGSGELFF
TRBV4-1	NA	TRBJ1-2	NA	TGCGCCAGCAGCCAAGTGTCACAGATCTATGGCTACACCTTC	CASSQVSQIYGYTF
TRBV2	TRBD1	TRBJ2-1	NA	TGTGCGCCGAGGAGAACAGGGGGCACTGAGCAGTTCTTC	CAPRRTGGTEQFF
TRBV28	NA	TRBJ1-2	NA	TGTGCCAGCAGTCCAGGGGCTTCCTATGGCTACACCTTC	CASSPGASYGYTF
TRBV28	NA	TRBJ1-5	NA	TGTGCCACCCGGGGAGGCAAGCAGCCCCAGCATTTT	CATRGGKQPQHF
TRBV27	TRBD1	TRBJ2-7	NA	TGTGCCAGCAGACCTACAGGGGGAGGTTCCTACGAGCAGTACTTC	CASRPTGGGSYEQYF
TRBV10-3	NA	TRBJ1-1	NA	TGTGCCATCAGTGAGTCTGGACAGTACGCTTTCTTT	CAISESGQYAFF
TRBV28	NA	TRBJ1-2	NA	TGTGCCAGCAGCCGGGGGGCTAACTATGGCTACACCTTC	CASSRGANYGYTF
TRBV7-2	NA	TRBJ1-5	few	TGTGCCAGCAGCTCGTATCTCGGTGCCGAAAGGCCCCAGCATTTT	CASSSYLGAERPQHF
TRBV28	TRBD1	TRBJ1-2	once	TGTGCCAGCACCGGACAGGGATATGGCTACACCTTC	CASTGQGYGYTF
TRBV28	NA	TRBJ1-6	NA	TGTGCCAGCAGTTTATACGGTGGGGATAATTCACCCCTCCACTTT	CASSLYGGDNSPLHF
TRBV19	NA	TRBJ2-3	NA	TGTGCCAGTAGTATTGGAGGGGATACGCAGTATTTT	CASSIGGDTQYF
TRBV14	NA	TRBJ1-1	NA	TGTGCCAGCAGCCAGAGAAACATGAACACTGAAGCTTTCTTT	CASSQRNMNTEAFF
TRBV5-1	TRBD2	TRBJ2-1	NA	TGCGCCAGCAGCTTGGCCGGGACTAGCGGTTACAATGAGCAGTTCTTC	CASSLAGTSGYNEQFF
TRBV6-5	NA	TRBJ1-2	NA	TGTGCCAGCAGTTGGGCAGGGGCGGGCTACACCTTC	CASSWAGAGYTF
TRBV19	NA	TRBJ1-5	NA	TGTGCCAGTAGTATAGACCGGACCCGTAGCACCAATCAGCCCCAGCATTTT	CASSIDRTRSTNQPQHF
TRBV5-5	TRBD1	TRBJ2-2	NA	TGTGCCAGCAGCTTGACCGGGACAGCCACCGGGGAGCTGTTTTTT	CASSLTGTATGELFF
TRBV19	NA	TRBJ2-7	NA	TGTGCCAGTAGTCCCGCCAAGGGCTACGAGCAGTACTTC	CASSPAKGYEQYF
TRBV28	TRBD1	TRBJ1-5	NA	TGTGCCAGCAGTCCAGGGGGAGGGCCCCAGCATTTT	CASSPGGGPQHF
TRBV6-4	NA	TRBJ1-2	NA	TGTGCCAGCAGCGCCGACAGGACTTCTGGCTATGGCTACACCTTC	CASSADRTSGYGYTF
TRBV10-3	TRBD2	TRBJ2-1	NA	TGTGCCATCAGTGCTTCGCTAGCGGGGGACAATGAGCAGTTCTTC	CAISASLAGDNEQFF